This TCR beta chain was documented in a study of a mutant IDH1 vaccine in newly diagnosed glioma. Overall study: Treated individuals were around 60% male and roughly 40% female, averaging approximately 40 years of age.

Per germline, CDR1 MNHNS and CDR2 SASEGT. Trimming took 5 bases from V and 11 from J, leaving 13 bases between them. This CDR3 is 11 amino acids long. General study findings and limits: Pseudoprogression seemingly bore no relation to changes in top peripheral T cell clonotypes.

Profiling relied on immunoSEQ multiplex PCR, and the TCRdb table lists in-frame clones only, not all of them. The sample contains 60,000 to 65,000 clones, about four fifths of which appear only once. This clone turned up a few times. The antigen remains unidentified. Stated time point: week 35, safety follow-up. Vaccination comprised doses that each held 300 ug of mutant IDH1 20-mer peptide, plus topical imiquimod. The receptor was derived from a man between 40 and 49 years old with glioma. The V gene is TRBV6-1, the J gene TRBJ2-7; D is tentatively TRBD1 or TRBD2 (5 bases each). The material sequenced was PBMCs, taken from a glioma patient whose treatment included an IDH1 peptide vaccine. The CDR3 protein is CASSLGTGKYF. The CDR3 DNA reads TGTGCCAGCAGTCTAGGGACGGGGAAGTACTTC.